A single sample gave rise to the 27 T cell receptor beta chains below, sequenced in a study of blood T cell repertoires in COVID-19. Sequenced by immunoSEQ multiplex PCR; TCRdb stores in-frame clones only, minus some. The sample shows 75,000 to 100,000 clones, about 83% of them seen only once. Sequencing input: peripheral blood. The receptors were gathered from a man aged 55-75 years with acute or convalescent COVID-19.

The J gene is TRBJ2-1, the V gene TRBV7-9; 10 positions agree with TRBD2. The CDR3 loop spans 15 amino acids. Per the germline V gene, CDR1 is SEHNR and CDR2 is FQNEAQ (reference sequence). V was clipped by 2 bases and J by 2 bases; unmatched bases: 0. The CDR3 loop is CASSLTSGAYNEQFF. As DNA, the CDR3 is TGTGCCAGCAGCTTAACTAGCGGGGCCTACAATGAGCAGTTCTTC. Together with reference TRBV7-9 and TRBJ2-1, the CDR3 gives the full variable domain: DTGVSQNPRHKITKRGQNVTFRCDPISEHNRLYWYRQTLGQGPEFLTYFQNEAQLEKSRLLSDRFSAERPKGSFSTLEIQRTEQGDSAMYLCASSLTSGAYNEQFFGPGTRLTVL.

The CDR3 DNA follows: TGTGCCAGCAGCGTAGAGAACAGGGGGTCACCCCTCCACTTT. Its protein is CASSVENRGSPLHF. J is TRBJ1-6 and V is TRBV9, with TRBD1 identical over 8 bases. J lost 10 bases, V lost 0 bases, and 3 bases had no gene match. CDR1 and CDR2 (germline): SGDLS, YYNGEE. CDR3 size: 14 residues.

This chain links TRBV9 with TRBJ2-3; D remains ambiguous. The germline CDR1 and CDR2 sequences are SGDLS and YYNGEE. The CDR3 has 12 residues. Trimming took 5 bases from V and 6 from J, leaving 10 bases between them. CDR3 residues: CASSPSQDTQYF. Written as DNA, the CDR3 is TGTGCCAGCAGTCCCTCCCAGGATACGCAGTATTTT.

CDR3: CASRWGGSNQPQHF. In DNA, the CDR3 is TGTGCCAGCAGATGGGGGGGTTCTAATCAGCCCCAGCATTTT. The chain carries TRBV2 and TRBJ1-5; TRBD1 is a possible D gene (5 bases). Deletions cut 6 bases from V and 4 bases from J, with 13 bases between. From germline, CDR1 is SNHLY and CDR2 FYNNEI. The CDR3 sequence is 14 residues long. Based on the CDR3 plus reference TRBV2 and TRBJ1-5, the full variable domain is EPEVTQTPSHQVTQMGQEVILRCVPISNHLYFYWYRQILGQKVEFLVSFYNNEISEKSEIFDDQFSVERPDGSNFTLKIRSTKLEDSAMYFCASRWGGSNQPQHFGDGTRLSIL.

This chain links TRBV18 with TRBJ1-2; TRBD1 is a possible D gene (5 bases). The CDR3 consists of 15 residues. Per germline, CDR1 KGHSH and CDR2 LQKENI. V lost 0 bases to trimming and J lost 0 bases, with 8 bases between them. CDR3 sequence: CASSPPGGSNYGYTF. The DNA for the CDR3 is TGTGCCAGCTCACCACCGGGGGGTTCTAACTATGGCTACACCTTC.

V usage is TRBV29-1 and J usage is TRBJ1-1; D is undetermined. Germline V gene sequence: CDR1 SQVTM, CDR2 ANQGSEA. The CDR3 has 11 residues. Deletions cut 7 bases from V and 0 bases from J, with 6 bases between. CDR3 in DNA: TGCAGCGGGCAGATGAACACTGAAGCTTTCTTT. Its protein is CSGQMNTEAFF.

The chain is built from TRBV11-2 and TRBJ1-1, with 7 bases identical to TRBD1. J lost 8 bases, V lost 5 bases, and 8 bases had no gene match. The CDR3 totals 13 residues. Per germline, CDR1 SGHAT and CDR2 FQNNGV. CDR3 DNA: TGTGCCAGCAGCCCTAACAGGGGAAACGAAGCTTTCTTT. Amino acids: CASSPNRGNEAFF.

The CDR3 is CASSFWGVRGETQYF. CDR3 in DNA: TGCGCCAGCAGCTTTTGGGGGGTACGAGGGGAGACCCAGTACTTC. The V and J genes are TRBV5-1 and TRBJ2-5; D may be TRBD2 (6 bases). CDR1 is SGHRS, CDR2 YFSETQ, per germline. The CDR3 consists of 15 residues. Deletions cut 2 bases from V and 5 bases from J, with 16 bases between.

J is TRBJ1-1 and V is TRBV29-1; D remains ambiguous. Germline assignment: CDR1 SQVTM and CDR2 ANQGSEA. This CDR3 contains 11 residues. The V end lost 3 bases, the J end lost 7 bases, and 9 bases lay between the germline ends. The chain's CDR3 is CSVEDRSEAFF. In nucleotides, the CDR3 is TGCAGCGTTGAGGATAGGAGTGAAGCTTTCTTT.

J is TRBJ1-2 and V is TRBV5-8, with TRBD1 identical over 9 bases. J gave up 4 bases and V 3 bases, and 4 bases lay outside the gene matches. The CDR3 loop spans 14 amino acids. Germline V gene data show CDR1 as SGHTS and CDR2 as YDEGEE. CDR3 region: CASSSTGGVYGYTF. CDR3 nucleotide sequence: TGTGCCAGCAGCTCGACAGGGGGAGTCTATGGCTACACCTTC.

J is TRBJ1-1 and V is TRBV5-4; no definite D call. V lost 5 bases and J lost 0, with 5 bases in between. This CDR3 is 12 amino acids long. The V gene's germline CDR1 is SGHNT and CDR2 YYREEE (reference sequence). The CDR3: CASSQMNTEAFF. In nucleotides, the CDR3 is TGTGCCAGCAGTCAGATGAACACTGAAGCTTTCTTT.

V usage is TRBV5-1 and J usage is TRBJ2-3, with TRBD1 matching 8 bases. CDR1 is SGHRS and CDR2 is YFSETQ in the germline V gene. This CDR3 has 14 residues. V lost 7 bases to trimming and J lost 0 bases; unmatched junction nucleotides: 4. CDR3 sequence (DNA): TGCGCCAGCGCAGGGGGCAGTAGCACAGATACGCAGTATTTT. Amino acid sequence: CASAGGSSTDTQYF.

This sequence joins TRBV4-3 and TRBJ2-2, with 7 bases identical to TRBD2. Germline CDR1 reads LGHNA; CDR2 reads YSLEER. The CDR3 spans 16 residues. The ends lost 0 bases at V and 8 bases at J; junction bases unmatched: 9. The CDR3 DNA reads as TGCGCCAGCAGCCAAGATTTGCGGGGAGGGTTTGGGGAGCTGTTTTTT. This codes for CASSQDLRGGFGELFF.

This clone was seen a single time. This chain joins TRBV9 and TRBJ1-5, with D unclear. Per germline, CDR1 SGDLS and CDR2 YYNGEE. The CDR3 sequence is 18 residues long. The germline V and J ends were trimmed by 0 bases and 0 bases, with 16 bases remaining between them. The CDR3 spells CASSVVSYRKNSNQPQHF. In DNA form, the CDR3 reads TGTGCCAGCAGCGTAGTGTCCTACAGAAAAAATAGCAATCAGCCCCAGCATTTT.

The rearrangement uses TRBV7-2 and TRBJ2-5, with 10 positions matching TRBD2. Germline CDR1 reads SGHTA; CDR2 reads FQGNSA. The V segment lost 4 bases and the J segment 8 bases; nucleotides outside the gene matches: 13. CDR3 size: 16 residues. The chain's CDR3 is CASSSSWTSGRITQYF. The CDR3 nucleotides are TGTGCCAGCAGCTCGAGCTGGACTAGCGGTCGTATAACCCAGTACTTC. Variable domain in full (rest from reference TRBV7-2 and TRBJ2-5): GAGVSQSPSNKVTEKGKDVELRCDPISGHTALYWYRQSLGQGLEFLIYFQGNSAPDKSGLPSDRFSAERTGGSVSTLTIQRTQQEDSAVYLCASSSSWTSGRITQYFGPGTRLLVL.

The chain carries TRBV11-3 and TRBJ1-1; TRBD1 matches at 7 bases. The V gene's germline CDR1 is SGHNT and CDR2 YENEEA. The length of the CDR3 is 14 residues. V lost 3 bases to trimming and J lost 3 bases; unmatched junction nucleotides: 4. The CDR3 DNA follows: TGTGCCAGCAGCTTCACAGGGGCGGACACTGAAGCTTTCTTT. Protein: CASSFTGADTEAFF.

CDR3 loop: CASSQGGVGEKLFF. The CDR3 DNA follows: TGCGCCAGCAGCCAAGGGGGGGTAGGGGAAAAACTGTTTTTT. This rearrangement joins TRBV4-3 to TRBJ1-4, with D perhaps TRBD1 (5 bases). Germline loops: CDR1 LGHNA, CDR2 YSLEER. With 1 base removed from V and 8 bases from J, the gap between germline ends came to 11 bases. The CDR3 consists of 14 residues.

The J gene is TRBJ2-3, the V gene TRBV9; D gene unclear. CDR1 SGDLS and CDR2 YYNGEE come from the germline V gene. The germline V and J ends were trimmed by 4 bases and 1 base, with 13 bases remaining between them. This CDR3 comprises 15 residues. In DNA, the CDR3 is TGTGCCAGCAGCCCGGTGCCGAGTCGCACAGATACGCAGTATTTT. This codes for CASSPVPSRTDTQYF.

This clone was detected only once. The chain recombines TRBV5-1 with TRBJ1-6; 9 bases match TRBD1. After removal of 2 bases from V and 10 bases from J, the junction contained 10 bases not matched to a gene. Looked up from germline, CDR1 is SGHRS and CDR2 is YFSETQ. The length of the CDR3 is 16 residues. This CDR3 is CASSLSLQGARSPLHF. The CDR3 DNA reads TGCGCCAGCAGCTTATCACTACAGGGGGCGCGGTCACCCCTCCACTTT.

Only a few counts were recorded for this clone. The V call is TRBV6-5, the J call TRBJ1-1; tentative D call: TRBD1 (5 bases). V was clipped by 11 bases and J by 0 bases, with 13 bases between them. The germline CDR1 and CDR2 sequences are MNHEY and SVGAGI. CDR3 length: 13 residues. The CDR3 region is CAGGRGMNTEAFF. The CDR3 bases are TGTGCCGGAGGCCGGGGGATGAACACTGAAGCTTTCTTT.

This chain connects TRBV2 to TRBJ1-6, with no clear D. The CDR3 contains 14 residues. The germline V gene has CDR1 SNHLY and CDR2 FYNNEI. Trimming cost V 8 bases and J 7 bases, with 15 bases left between them. The CDR3 here is CASSLEPPNSPLHF. The CDR3 coding sequence is TGTGCCAGCTCTTTAGAACCCCCAAATTCACCCCTCCACTTT.

The gene calls are TRBV10-3 and TRBJ2-1, with 12 bases lining up with TRBD2. The CDR3 runs to 14 residues. V gave up 7 bases and J gave up 4 bases; unmatched junction bases: 2. Germline assignment: CDR1 ENHRY and CDR2 SYGVKD. CDR3 sequence reads: CAIKTSGGYNEQFF. Written as DNA, the CDR3 is TGTGCCATCAAGACTAGCGGGGGTTACAATGAGCAGTTCTTC.

This clone was recorded a few times. Additional DNA sequences in this sample encode the identical CDR3. The chain recombines TRBV20-1 with TRBJ1-1; 7 positions match TRBD1. CDR3 length: 11 residues. V trimming: 6 bases; J trimming: 8 bases; junction bases outside the gene matches: 6. Germline lookup yields CDR1 DFQATT and CDR2 SNEGSKA (reference sequence). The CDR3, as DNA: TGCAGTGCCAATGGACAGGCAGAAGCTTTCTTT. Its protein product is CSANGQAEAFF.

The genes are TRBV20-1 and TRBJ2-1; D remains ambiguous. V lost 5 bases and J lost 9, with 11 bases in between. Per the germline V gene, CDR1 is DFQATT and CDR2 is SNEGSKA (reference sequence). There are 11 residues in the CDR3. The CDR3 is CSAPYVGEQFF. The CDR3 DNA reads TGCAGTGCTCCCTATGTCGGTGAGCAGTTCTTC.

This chain joins TRBV7-3 and TRBJ2-1; 8 bases align to TRBD2. Trimming at V came to 5 bases and at J to 3 bases, leaving 6 bases not matched to a gene. The CDR3 runs to 15 residues. Germline values: CDR1 SGHTA, CDR2 FQGTGA. The DNA for the CDR3 is TGTGCCAGCAGCCGCGGACTAGCCCTCTACAATGAGCAGTTCTTC. It yields the protein CASSRGLALYNEQFF.

The chain links TRBV29-1 to TRBJ1-1; D gene ambiguous. This CDR3 is 13 amino acids long. The germline V gene encodes CDR1 SQVTM and CDR2 ANQGSEA. V dropped 1 base and J dropped 0 bases, with 6 bases sitting between them. As DNA, the CDR3 is TGCAGCGTTGAAGGTCAGATGAACACTGAAGCTTTCTTT. Translating it yields CSVEGQMNTEAFF.

CDR3: CSVFQRLNTEAFF. CDR3 in DNA: TGCAGCGTATTTCAGAGACTTAACACTGAAGCTTTCTTT. The chain is built from TRBV29-1 and TRBJ1-1; D unresolved. The ends were cut back, 6 bases at V and 2 bases at J, with 13 bases in the middle. The CDR3 loop spans 13 amino acids. The germline V gene has CDR1 SQVTM and CDR2 ANQGSEA.